This TCR beta chain was found in a study of post-analysis software for immune sequencing data (dated by TCRdb to 2013 to 2016). Concerning the study at large: Relapsing-remitting, secondary progressive and progressive-relapsing multiple sclerosis were recorded as disease courses, and subtype annotation was lacking for some patients. The patient repertoires were set against under 12 previously published healthy control repertoires from donors whose ages ranged from roughly 6 to 27 years. A subset of samples was prepared in parallel using single-end sample barcoding, then pooled and co-amplified after Illumina adapter ligation.

The CDR3 contains 14 residues, cysteine and phenylalanine counted. This entry keeps only the CDR3 DNA: 42 bases, framed from base 1. Germline trimming amounts to 4 bases on V and 3 bases on J, with 6 as the count of junction bases outside the gene matches. Per the germline V gene, SGHDT is the CDR1 and YYEEEE is the CDR2. To demonstrate the VDJtools post-analysis software, TCR beta repertoires were profiled from the peripheral blood of 13 young patients with multiple sclerosis. Multiple sclerosis patients were children and adolescents aged about 6 to 16 years. Concerning this clonotype itself: Its antigen remains unidentified. No base-level quality is on record; no much larger clone is a single base apart.

Libraries were made using PCR. Instrument used: Illumina HiSeq 2500. To reduce PCR and sequencing biases, unique molecular identifiers were built into the TCR beta cDNA libraries. Every 1 to 10 million input T cells yielded approximately 500,000 cDNA molecules, meaning each molecule approximated one T cell. The patient libraries were prepared and sequenced using the same protocol as the earlier healthy control dataset. Samples belonging to the same batch were prepared together, multiplexed and sequenced on a shared HiSeq lane. Processing in the source paper ran as follows. Raw barcoded reads were processed with MIGEC, discarding single-read molecular identifier groups before consensus assembly and CDR3 extraction. VDJtools was used for post-analysis of the clonotype tables, with diversity normalized by down-sampling every dataset to the smallest sample size. In repertoire overlap clustering, CDR3 amino acid sequences, but not nucleotide sequences, were matched to correct batch-related cross-sample contamination. Using fastp trimming at Q25 and MiXCR clonotype assembly, TCRdb reanalyzed the public sequencing data and kept in-frame beta chains. Merged by CDR3 protein, the rows form single entries marked with the most common genes and DNA. TCRdb's processing, not the authors', yielded these V and J calls. The sample table records around 700,000 distinct CDR3 sequences; roughly three fifths of these occur just once. Of the sample, about 11% is held by the ten largest clones.

Findings and caveats that apply to the study as a whole: Patients showed significantly higher frequencies than controls for a handful of TRBV segments, among them TRBV5-6, TRBV5-1 and TRBV20-1. Strong co-clustering of samples prepared in the same batch was shown by direct clustering with F measure, prompting a batch-effect correction. The multiple sclerosis patient group was slightly younger than the control group. Significantly lower normalized Chao1 diversity was found in multiple sclerosis patients than in controls, suggesting substantial peripheral T-cell clonal expansion.

The TCR originated in a girl aged 2 to 9 with multiple sclerosis. This chain is built from TRBV5-6 and TRBJ1-2; TRBD1 aligns with 7 central bases. Sequencing was performed on blood. The nucleotides are TGTGCCAGCAGCCTGGACAGGCGGGACTATGGCTACACCTTC. This encodes CASSLDRRDYGYTF.